The TCR beta chain under discussion was sequenced for a study of T cell responses to AZD1222 COVID-19 vaccine. Regarding this clone: Its antigen is not known.

Libraries were prepared by immunoSEQ multiplex PCR; TCRdb keeps only in-frame clonotypes and omits some of them. The data show around 130,000 clones, 85% to 90% seen once. CDR3 length: 18 amino acids. Per germline, CDR1 MGHRA and CDR2 YSYEKL. V was trimmed by 4 bases and J by 1 base, leaving 17 bases between them. General study findings and limits: Without day 14 samples, only post-peak T cell repertoires were studied.

This sample comprised peripheral blood, obtained on day 0 of AZD1222 vaccination. The chain combines TRBV4-1 with TRBJ2-6; D is possibly TRBD2 (6 bases). The sequence came from an adult in good health. The CDR3 is CASSRVGGSGSGANVLTF. DNA for the CDR3: TGCGCCAGCAGCCGAGTCGGAGGGAGTGGATCTGGGGCCAACGTCCTGACTTTC.